Below, 13 T cell receptor beta chains from the same sample are listed, as sequenced in a study of T cells in localized non-small cell lung cancer. Method: immunoSEQ multiplex PCR; TCRdb's copy keeps in-frame clones and lacks some. The table lists roughly 2,500 clones, 27% of them singletons. Sequences were derived from lung tumor tissue, sampled before any cancer treatment. These receptors all stem from a man aged 18-55 years with stage I lung adenocarcinoma.

This clone has more than one count but fewer than ten. This chain joins TRBV29-1 and TRBJ1-6; 7 nucleotides align to TRBD1. V trimming: 6 bases; J trimming: 10 bases; junction bases outside the gene matches: 9. The germline V gene encodes CDR1 SQVTM and CDR2 ANQGSEA. The CDR3 runs 13 residues. The CDR3 is CSVREGAESPLHF. DNA of the CDR3: TGCAGCGTCAGGGAGGGGGCAGAATCACCCCTCCACTTT. The variable domain in full, completed from reference TRBV29-1 and TRBJ1-6, reads SAVISQKPSRDICQRGTSLTIQCQVDSQVTMMFWYRQQPGQSLTLIATANQGSEATYESGFVIDKFPISRPNLTFSTLTVSNMSPEDSSIYLCSVREGAESPLHFGNGTRLTVT.

This clone was counted only a few times. A read error may account for a junction end that differs from germline. The chain recombines TRBV6-8 with TRBJ1-6, with TRBD1 matching 9 bases. Germline values: CDR1 MNHGY, CDR2 SAAAGT. The CDR3 has 14 residues. The CDR3 DNA sequence: TGTGCCATCAGTGGACAGGGGAATAATTCACCCCTCCACTTT. Translated: CAISGQGNNSPLHF.

The chain joins TRBV6-8 to TRBJ1-2; 7 bases line up with TRBD1. The CDR3 is made up of 16 amino acids. The germline V gene encodes CDR1 MNHGY and CDR2 SAAAGT. V was pared by 5 bases and J by 8 bases, with 17 bases of the junction left unmatched. The CDR3, as DNA: TGTGCCAGCAGTGTCAGGTCCGGGACAGTATCTATGGGCTACACCTTC. Encoded protein: CASSVRSGTVSMGYTF.

This clone was seen a few times. The rearrangement joins TRBV29-1 to TRBJ2-6; TRBD1 is a possible D gene (6 bases). The CDR3 covers 17 residues. The V end lost 3 bases, the J end lost 0 bases, and 15 bases lay between the germline ends. The germline V gene encodes CDR1 SQVTM and CDR2 ANQGSEA. CDR3 sequence (DNA): TGCAGCGTTGACCACAGGGTCCTCGTCTCTGGGGCCAACGTCCTGACTTTC. Amino acid sequence: CSVDHRVLVSGANVLTF.

V gene TRBV29-1 combines with J gene TRBJ1-1; D uncertain. This CDR3 comprises 13 residues. The germline V and J ends were trimmed by 7 bases and 4 bases, with 16 bases remaining between them. Germline CDR1 and CDR2: SQVTM and ANQGSEA. In nucleotides, the CDR3 is TGCAGCGCCTCTCTGGGTTCAGGCACTGAAGCTTTCTTT. Protein product: CSASLGSGTEAFF.

This clone was seen a handful of times. The chain carries TRBV11-3 and TRBJ2-1, with 8 bases matching TRBD2. Germline V gene sequence: CDR1 SGHNT, CDR2 YENEEA. Trimming cost V 4 bases and J 6 bases; bases outside gene matches: 14. CDR3 length: 17 residues. CDR3 DNA sequence: TGTGCCAGCAGCTCCTTAAGCGGGGGCGTCGGCACCAATGAGCAGTTCTTC. Protein product: CASSSLSGGVGTNEQFF.

This clone has more than one count but fewer than ten. The rearrangement joins TRBV11-3 to TRBJ2-2, with TRBD2 as a possible D gene (5 bases). Per the germline V gene, CDR1 is SGHNT and CDR2 is YENEEA. The V and J ends lost 1 base and 0 bases respectively, with 9 bases between them. This CDR3 has 16 residues. In DNA, the CDR3 is TGTGCCAGCAGCTTAGTTGGGAGCGCGAACACCGGGGAGCTGTTTTTT. This encodes CASSLVGSANTGELFF. Variable domain in full (rest from reference TRBV11-3 and TRBJ2-2): EAGVVQSPRYKIIEKKQPVAFWCNPISGHNTLYWYLQNLGQGPELLIRYENEEAVDDSQLPKDRFSAERLKGVDSTLKIQPAELGDSAVYLCASSLVGSANTGELFFGEGSRLTVL.

This clone showed up just a few times. The chain employs TRBV6-8 and TRBJ2-5; TRBD2 aligns across 14 bases. Germline trimming cut 7 bases from V and 5 bases from J; bases unmatched to any gene: 6. Germline V gives CDR1 MNHGY, CDR2 SAAAGT. The CDR3 is 15 amino acids. CDR3 residues: CASTLTSGGAETQYF. The CDR3 DNA reads TGTGCCAGCACTTTGACTAGCGGGGGGGCTGAGACCCAGTACTTC.

This sequence joins TRBV6-8 and TRBJ2-6, with D possibly matching TRBD2 (6 bases). From germline, CDR1 is MNHGY and CDR2 SAAAGT. CDR3 length equals 13 residues. The CDR3 loop is CAIGGTGANVLTF. CDR3 nucleotides: TGTGCGATCGGGGGAACTGGGGCCAACGTCCTGACTTTC.

This clone has only a few counts. This chain links TRBV6-8 with TRBJ1-1; D uncertain. CDR3 length: 13 residues. The V and J ends lost 4 bases and 1 base respectively, with 7 bases between them. CDR1 MNHGY and CDR2 SAAAGT come from the germline V gene. CDR3 residues: CASSLIQNTEAFF. The CDR3 nucleotides are TGTGCCAGCAGTTTGATACAGAACACTGAAGCTTTCTTT.

The CDR3 reads CASSIGSGRSADTQYF. DNA for the CDR3: TGTGCCAGTAGTATTGGGTCCGGGAGGTCCGCAGATACGCAGTATTTT. This rearrangement joins TRBV19 to TRBJ2-3; 7 bases map to TRBD2. The CDR3 is made up of 16 amino acids. With V trimmed by 3 bases and J by 4 bases, 10 bases remained unmatched. Germline values: CDR1 LNHDA, CDR2 SQIVND (reference sequence).

The chain combines TRBV30 with TRBJ1-5; D gene unclear. CDR1 GTSNPN and CDR2 SVGIG come from the germline V gene (reference sequence). CDR3 length: 12 residues. V was cut by 2 bases and J by 6 bases, with 8 bases left in between. CDR3 coding DNA: TGTGCCTGGAGTCTACCCGGTCAGCCCCAGCATTTT. Translation: CAWSLPGQPQHF.

The chain recombines TRBV6-8 with TRBJ1-1, with D uncertain. The V gene lost 2 bases and the J gene lost 2 bases, with 6 bases spanning the gap. This CDR3 region has 13 residues. The V gene's germline CDR1 is MNHGY and CDR2 SAAAGT. The CDR3 coding sequence is TGTGCCAGCAGTTACCGCGTTAACACTGAAGCTTTCTTT. Amino acid sequence: CASSYRVNTEAFF.